Detailed here is one T cell receptor beta chain. Participants had their cohort set by participant-reported clinical history. The data originate from a study of blood T cell repertoires in COVID-19. The overall study: Sites in the United States, Italy and Spain provided acute and convalescent COVID-19 samples. T cells, B-cell-depleted T cells, or PBMCs supplied cDNA or gDNA.

Profiling relied on immunoSEQ multiplex PCR, and the TCRdb table lists in-frame clones only, not all of them. The sample lists around 300,000 clones; less than 85% were seen once. CDR1 MNHNS and CDR2 SASEGT come from the germline V gene. V was clipped by 2 bases and J by 5 bases; unmatched bases: 7. The CDR3 extends over 16 amino acids. The clonotype originates from a woman aged 50 to 60 who had recovered from COVID-19. The chain uses TRBV6-1 and TRBJ2-3, with TRBD2 matching 10 bases. Sequenced input: PBMCs or T cells enriched from blood (not recorded which). CDR3 nucleotide sequence: TGTGCCAGCAGTGAACCTGGACTAGCGGCGGAAGATACGCAGTATTTT. It is translated as CASSEPGLAAEDTQYF.